Listed below are T cell receptor beta chains from one sample, sequenced in a study of shared clonotypes between healthy human individuals. The assay was immunoSEQ multiplex PCR, and TCRdb's table has in-frame clones only and misses some. The sample holds about 670,000 clones, around 72% seen once. The sample consisted of memory CD4+ T cells sorted from blood. These TCRs come from a woman aged 25 to 39 in good health. The CDR3 runs from the conserved cysteine through the conserved F or W. A D gene is named only where the DNA matches it firmly. Where a row states a size, it is once, few, many or the class of an expanded clone; other rows omit it.

TRBJ1-5,TRBD1,TRBV7-9,.,CASSYGTGSGQPQHF,TGTGCCAGCAGCTACGGGACAGGGTCCGGCCAGCCCCAGCATTTT
TRBJ2-7,.,TRBV16,.,CASSPQVRQSEQYF,TGTGCCAGCAGCCCCCAGGTACGACAGAGCGAGCAGTACTTC
TRBJ2-7,.,TRBV28,.,CASSLIAYEQYF,TGTGCCAGCAGCCTTATAGCCTACGAGCAGTACTTC
TRBJ2-1,.,TRBV11-2,.,CASSLDRNLREQFF,TGTGCCAGCAGCTTAGATCGAAACCTGCGGGAGCAGTTCTTC
TRBJ2-3,TRBD2,TRBV7-2,.,CASSLQGLAGTDTQYF,TGTGCCAGCAGCTTACAGGGACTAGCGGGCACAGATACGCAGTATTTT
TRBJ2-7,TRBD2,TRBV11-2,.,CASSLQAGGPSEQYF,TGTGCCAGCAGCCTCCAAGCGGGAGGGCCGTCCGAGCAGTACTTC
TRBJ1-4,TRBD1,TRBV6-1,once,CASSATYRGQFEKLFF,TGTGCCAGCAGTGCGACCTACAGGGGGCAGTTTGAAAAACTGTTTTTT
TRBJ2-2,.,TRBV6-7,.,CASTACCSGELFF,TGTGCCAGCACTGCGTGTTGTTCCGGGGAGCTGTTTTTT
TRBJ1-1,TRBD1,TRBV5-1,.,CASSWSDRGGTEAFF,TGCGCCAGCAGCTGGAGCGACAGGGGGGGCACTGAAGCTTTCTTT
TRBJ2-2,TRBD2,TRBV9,.,CASSVELAGENTGELFF,TGTGCCAGCAGCGTAGAGCTAGCGGGAGAGAACACCGGGGAGCTGTTTTTT
TRBJ2-2,TRBD2,TRBV5-1,once,CASIWGGSDTGELFF,TGCGCCAGCATCTGGGGCGGGAGTGACACCGGGGAGCTGTTTTTT
TRBJ2-3,TRBD2,TRBV5-4,.,CASSFGSGEANTQYF,TGTGCCAGCAGCTTCGGTAGCGGGGAGGCCAATACGCAGTATTTT
TRBJ2-1,.,TRBV28,.,CASSTGTPSYNEQFF,TGTGCCAGCAGTACCGGGACTCCCTCCTACAATGAGCAGTTCTTC
TRBJ2-7,.,TRBV5-1,once,CASSLVSGPGEQYF,TGCGCCAGCAGCTTGGTTTCAGGGCCGGGCGAGCAGTACTTC
TRBJ2-5,.,TRBV25-1,few,CASSEAQGLQETQYF,TGTGCCAGCAGTGAAGCACAGGGACTACAAGAGACCCAGTACTTC
TRBJ2-1,.,TRBV5-1,.,CASKPIDQHNEQFF,TGCGCCAGTAAACCGATTGACCAGCACAATGAGCAGTTCTTC
TRBJ2-6,.,TRBV18,.,CASSRAQTEDLTF,TGTGCCAGCTCACGGGCACAGACCGAGGACCTGACTTTC
TRBJ2-1,TRBD2,TRBV9,once,CASSWGLAGVGRDNEQFF,TGTGCCAGCAGCTGGGGACTAGCGGGAGTGGGACGAGACAATGAGCAGTTCTTC
TRBJ2-3,.,TRBV6-1,many,CAGGREPAADTQYF,TGTGCAGGGGGTAGGGAACCAGCGGCAGATACGCAGTATTTT
TRBJ1-4,.,TRBV4-2,.,CASSQAGGPLGKLFF,TGTGCCAGCAGCCAAGCTGGGGGCCCCCTGGGGAAACTGTTTTTT
TRBJ1-1,.,TRBV21-1,.,CASSKVLCSVNTEAFF,TGTGCCAGCAGCAAAGTGCTATGTTCGGTGAACACTGAAGCTTTCTTT
TRBJ2-7,.,TRBV6-6,.,CASLEDPLTHEQYF,TGTGCCAGCCTTGAGGACCCTCTTACTCACGAGCAGTACTTC
TRBJ1-5,.,TRBV18,.,CASSPDGGNQPQHF,TGTGCCAGCTCACCAGACGGCGGCAATCAGCCCCAGCATTTT
TRBJ1-1,.,TRBV28,.,CASSLFANTEAFF,TGTGCCAGCAGCCTCTTCGCGAACACTGAAGCTTTCTTT
TRBJ2-1,TRBD2,TRBV7-2,.,CASSLETSGAYNEQFF,TGTGCCAGCAGCTTAGAAACTAGCGGGGCCTACAATGAGCAGTTCTTC
TRBJ1-4,TRBD1,TRBV18,.,CASSIGTGEKLFF,TGTGCCAGCTCAATAGGGACAGGAGAAAAACTGTTTTTT
TRBJ1-5,.,TRBV18,once,CASSPAGSSQHF,TGTGCCAGCTCACCAGCAGGGTCTTCCCAGCATTTT
TRBJ2-1,.,TRBV19,.,CASSIFQGPYNEQFF,TGTGCCAGTAGTATTTTCCAGGGACCTTACAATGAGCAGTTCTTC
TRBJ2-5,.,TRBV11-1,few,CASSFFQQETQYF,TGTGCCAGCAGCTTCTTCCAGCAAGAGACCCAGTACTTC
TRBJ1-4,.,TRBV7-9,.,CASSLVGATNEKLFF,TGTGCCAGCAGCTTGGTAGGGGCAACTAATGAAAAACTGTTTTTT
TRBJ2-2,.,TRBV13,.,CASSSSRIGLPLGELFF,TGTGCCAGCAGCTCGTCAAGGATCGGACTTCCGTTAGGGGAGCTGTTTTTT
TRBJ1-2,.,TRBV6-1,.,CASKVLTDYGYTF,TGTGCCAGCAAGGTCTTAACGGACTATGGCTACACCTTC
TRBJ1-2,.,TRBV4-1,.,CASSPGLRGPISGYTF,TGCGCCAGCAGCCCCGGACTCCGAGGCCCCATTTCGGGCTACACCTTC
TRBJ2-7,TRBD1,TRBV5-1,.,CASSGQGNQEQYF,TGCGCCAGCAGTGGACAGGGGAATCAAGAGCAGTACTTC
TRBJ2-7,.,TRBV19,once,CASSIALGRGYEQYF,TGTGCCAGTAGTATAGCCCTTGGTAGGGGGTACGAGCAGTACTTC
TRBJ2-1,TRBD2,TRBV29-1,.,CSVLPTSWNEQFF,TGCAGCGTCCTCCCGACTAGCTGGAATGAGCAGTTCTTC